Presented here are 15 T cell receptor beta chains from one specimen sequenced in a study of T cells expressing NK-cell markers. Using the 5' RACE reads, TCRdb records one entry per CDR3 protein without DNA. The data show hundreds of thousands of distinct CDR3 sequences, and the top ten clones hold under 6.5%. What was sequenced was blood T cells: a sorted CD56 or NKG2C T cell subset, CD4+ or CD8+ T cells, or bulk PBMC T cells (not recorded which). The receptors were gathered from a man aged 18 to 69 in good health.

The CDR3 sequence: CASSRQANTGELFF. The chain has TRBV2 and TRBJ2-2; TCRdb reports TRBD1, a call that lacks DNA to check it against. The CDR3 contains 14 residues. Germline V CDR1 and CDR2: SNHLY, FYNNEI.

The V call is TRBV7-9, the J call TRBJ2-5; TCRdb's D gene call, TRBD2, goes unchecked for lack of DNA. This CDR3 is 16 amino acids long. The germline CDR1 and CDR2 sequences are SEHNR and FQNEAQ (reference sequence). CDR3: CASSSRTSGARETQYF.

The chain uses TRBV11-1 and TRBJ2-5; without DNA, the TCRdb call of TRBD1 cannot be checked. Germline V gives CDR1 SGHAT, CDR2 FQDESV (reference sequence). This CDR3 region has 16 residues. The chain's CDR3 is CASSKLAGAPPGTQYF.

The chain is built from TRBV5-1 and TRBJ2-5. The CDR3 runs 16 residues. CDR1 is SGHRS, CDR2 YFSETQ, per germline. CDR3 amino acids: CASSLEGLRRVETQYF.

The chain couples TRBV6-1 to TRBJ2-7; lacking DNA, the TRBD1 call made by TCRdb goes unchecked. The CDR3 covers 14 residues. Germline CDR1 is MNHNS and CDR2 is SASEGT. The CDR3 sequence is CASSFDSFSYEQYF.

The chain joins TRBV2 to TRBJ2-2. Germline CDR1 SNHLY, CDR2 FYNNEI. CDR3 length equals 11 residues. The CDR3: CASSDSGELFF.

The chain couples TRBV7-9 to TRBJ1-1; lacking DNA, the TRBD1 call made by TCRdb goes unchecked. CDR1 and CDR2 from the germline V gene are SEHNR and FQNEAQ (reference sequence). The CDR3 has 17 amino acids. CDR3: CASSRPRLRGRNTEAFF. The whole variable domain, remainder taken from reference TRBV7-9 and TRBJ1-1, is DTGVSQNPRHKITKRGQNVTFRCDPISEHNRLYWYRQTLGQGPEFLTYFQNEAQLEKSRLLSDRFSAERPKGSFSTLEIQRTEQGDSAMYLCASSRPRLRGRNTEAFFGQGTRLTVV.

The chain joins TRBV27 to TRBJ1-2; TCRdb picks TRBD1, but there is no DNA to check that call. In germline, CDR1 is MNHEY, CDR2 SMNVEV (reference sequence). The CDR3 has 14 residues. CDR3 in amino acids: CASSLGGIGYGYTF.

This sequence joins TRBV2 and TRBJ1-1; TCRdb's D call, TRBD1, is unchecked because there is no DNA. The germline gives CDR1 SNHLY, CDR2 FYNNEI. This CDR3 contains 13 residues. CDR3 amino acids: CASRNRGKTEAFF. Full variable domain (missing parts from reference TRBV2 and TRBJ1-1): EPEVTQTPSHQVTQMGQEVILRCVPISNHLYFYWYRQILGQKVEFLVSFYNNEISEKSEIFDDQFSVERPDGSNFTLKIRSTKLEDSAMYFCASRNRGKTEAFFGQGTRLTVV.

The V and J genes are TRBV15 and TRBJ1-5; TCRdb reports TRBD1, a call that lacks DNA to check it against. The germline gives CDR1 LNHNV, CDR2 YYDKDF (reference sequence). The CDR3 is 18 amino acids. CDR3 loop: CATSRSGTGGFSNQPQHF.

The rearrangement links TRBV7-2 to TRBJ2-7; TCRdb reports TRBD2, a call that lacks DNA to check it against. CDR1 is SGHTA, CDR2 FQGNSA, per germline. This CDR3 is 15 amino acids long. The CDR3 sequence is CASSLVVSEGSEQYF.

The genes are TRBV29-1 and TRBJ2-7. Looked up from germline, CDR1 is SQVTM and CDR2 is ANQGSEA. The CDR3 covers 14 residues. This CDR3 reads CSVEDKRESYEQYF.

J is TRBJ2-2 and V is TRBV6-1; TCRdb proposes TRBD1, but this gene call is untestable without DNA. Germline CDR1 and CDR2: MNHNS and SASEGT. The CDR3 sequence is 16 residues long. CDR3 protein: CASSKNRGVRTGELFF.

The rearrangement links TRBV7-2 to TRBJ1-5; TCRdb proposes TRBD1, but this gene call is untestable without DNA. Germline CDR1 SGHTA, CDR2 FQGNSA. This CDR3 has 16 residues. The CDR3: CASSLGGDRVSQPQHF.

The rearrangement links TRBV6-2 or TRBV6-3 to TRBJ1-5; no DNA is available, so the TRBD1 call from TCRdb remains unchecked. CDR1 MNHEY and CDR2 SVGEGT come from the germline V gene. The CDR3 length is 19 residues. CDR3 in amino acids: CASSYSSGSSGQSNQPQHF.